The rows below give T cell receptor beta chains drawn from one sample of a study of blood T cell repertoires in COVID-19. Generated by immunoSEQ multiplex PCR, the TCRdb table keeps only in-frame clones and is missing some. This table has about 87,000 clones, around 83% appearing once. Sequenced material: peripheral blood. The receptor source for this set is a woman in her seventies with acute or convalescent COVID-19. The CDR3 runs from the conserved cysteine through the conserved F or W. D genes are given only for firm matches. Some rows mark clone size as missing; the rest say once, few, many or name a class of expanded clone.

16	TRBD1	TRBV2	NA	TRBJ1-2	TGTGCCACCCGAGGTCCCCGGGACAGGAACCTATTCGGCTACACCTTC	CATRGPRDRNLFGYTF
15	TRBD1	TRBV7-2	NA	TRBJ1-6	TGTGCCAGCAGCTTTCGGACAGGGTCTAATTCACCCCTCCACTTT	CASSFRTGSNSPLHF
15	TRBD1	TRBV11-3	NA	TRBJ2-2	TGTGCCAGCAGCGAATGGACAGGGGAAACCGGGGAGCTGTTTTTT	CASSEWTGETGELFF
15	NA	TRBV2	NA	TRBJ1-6	TGTGCCAGCAGTGAATCCGGGGAAGGGTGGACACCCCTCCACTTT	CASSESGEGWTPLHF
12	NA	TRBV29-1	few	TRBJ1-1	TGCAGCGTTGTACGGTTAGACACTGAAGCTTTCTTT	CSVVRLDTEAFF
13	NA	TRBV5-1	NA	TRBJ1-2	TGCGCCAGCAGCCCGCGGGACGGATACGACTACACCTTC	CASSPRDGYDYTF
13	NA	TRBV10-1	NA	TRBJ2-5	TGCGCCAGCAGTGAGACTCAGGGAGAGACCCAGTACTTC	CASSETQGETQYF
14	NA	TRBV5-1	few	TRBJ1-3	TGCGCCAGCAGCGTCGGTACTCCTGGAAACACCATATATTTT	CASSVGTPGNTIYF
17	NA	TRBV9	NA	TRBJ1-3	TGTGCCAGCAGCGCGCGACAGACACCTTTATCTGGAAACACCATATATTTT	CASSARQTPLSGNTIYF
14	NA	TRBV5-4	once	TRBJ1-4	TGTGCCAGCAGCTTGGGGGGCTCTAATGAAAAACTGTTTTTT	CASSLGGSNEKLFF
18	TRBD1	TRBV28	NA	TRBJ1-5	TGTGCCAGCAGTTTACCCGGGACAGGGGTGTATAGCAATCAGCCCCAGCATTTT	CASSLPGTGVYSNQPQHF
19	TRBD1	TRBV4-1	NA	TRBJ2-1	TGCGCCAGCAGCAAGGGGGCCGTTTACTTGGAACTCTCCTACAATGAGCAGTTCTTC	CASSKGAVYLELSYNEQFF
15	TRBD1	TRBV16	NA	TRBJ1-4	TGTGCCAGCAGCCAATTTGGCAGGGGGGAAGAAAAACTGTTTTTT	CASSQFGRGEEKLFF
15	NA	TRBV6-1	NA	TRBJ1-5	TGTGCCAGCAGTGAAGCGGAGGCAGGGGTTCAGCCCCAGCATTTT	CASSEAEAGVQPQHF
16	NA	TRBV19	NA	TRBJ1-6	TGTGCCAGTAGTCCAACACAGGGCTCCTATAATTCACCCCTCCACTTT	CASSPTQGSYNSPLHF
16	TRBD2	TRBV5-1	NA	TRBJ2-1	TGCGCCAGCAGCTTGTCCGGGACTAGCAGTTACAATGAGCAGTTCTTC	CASSLSGTSSYNEQFF
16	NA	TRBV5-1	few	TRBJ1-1	TGCGCCAGCAGCTTGTTTATGTCAGGGGAAAGCACTGAAGCTTTCTTT	CASSLFMSGESTEAFF